The following is a T cell receptor beta chain sequence with its context. This clone was counted only a few times. Its antigen remains unidentified. Per-base quality was not reported, and no clone a single base away is much larger than it. One collaborating source in Seattle enrolled patients while the patients were actively infected and followed the patients over time throughout the course of disease. Whole blood was collected in K2EDTA tubes by collaborating institutions according to the institutions' own protocols. For TCRbeta analysis, collaborators shipped samples as frozen whole blood, isolated PBMCs, or DNA extracted from either of those sample types. TCRbeta CDR3 regions were amplified from genomic DNA using the immunoSEQ Assay, a bias-controlled multiplex PCR. The paper's processing steps were these. Within the assay, amplification of reference gene primers was used to estimate how many nucleated cells each sample contained. Sequence reads were collapsed and filtered to measure the absolute abundance of every unique TCRbeta CDR3 rearrangement. Productive Simpson clonality was computed per sample as the square root of Simpson's diversity index over productive rearrangements. The immuneACCESS repertoire file appears here via TCRdb, limited to in-frame rearrangements. These files lack a portion of the clones; in checked studies, under half of the deficit traces to unresolved V genes, and the cause of the others is not known. V and J calls and clone size come straight from that table; D and trimming were deduced from the DNA. The sample contains around 360,000 clones, around 87% of them found a single time. The top ten constitute roughly 10% of the sample.

These data originate in a study of blood T cell repertoires in COVID-19 (dated by TCRdb to 2020 to 2022). With respect to the entire study: Samples from collaborators originated in the United States, Italy and Spain and spanned both the acute and convalescent phases of COVID-19. The material from the prospective study consisted of cDNA or gDNA derived from T cells, B-cell-depleted T cells, or PBMCs. Subjects who had been exposed to COVID-19, were actively infected with it, or had recovered from it provided the deeply sampled blood TCRbeta repertoires that made up the dataset. The repertoires were released in a freely available public database intended as a resource for research on the immune response to SARS-CoV-2. The samples were drawn from two sources: the first 160 participants of the ongoing ImmuneRACE study, and over 950 subjects contributed by 6 global collaborators. Nearly every sample came with metadata listing a de-identified subject ID, COVID-19 status, age in years and sex. HLA class I and class II types, where available, came from metadata supplied by the sample provider rather than from assay-based typing. The full study reports these points: How much clinical and demographic metadata was included differed by source and by participant, and the metadata was provided uncurated.

Trimmed from V: 6 bases; trimmed from J: 8 bases; junction bases lacking a gene match: 6. Via the germline V gene, CDR1 is MDHEN and CDR2 SYDVKM. Including cysteine and phenylalanine, the CDR3 has 13 amino acids. Of the read, only the CDR3 DNA is kept; its 39 bases are in frame from base 1. Sequences were obtained from peripheral blood. The TCR was taken from a young woman with COVID-19, enrolled during active disease. The chain links TRBV28 with TRBJ2-4; TRBD1 matches 8 bases in the middle. The CDR3 region: CASRPGQADIQYF. The sequenced DNA is TGTGCCAGCAGGCCGGGACAGGCGGACATTCAGTACTTC.